This T cell receptor beta chain was sequenced in a study of blood T cell repertoires in COVID-19. About the study: Both acute and convalescent COVID-19 samples were obtained from the United States, Italy and Spain.

The length of the CDR3 is 15 residues. The germline V gene has CDR1 SNHLY and CDR2 FYNNEI. Losses at the gene ends were 5 bases for V and 0 bases for J; bases not matched to a gene: 3. The table came from immunoSEQ multiplex PCR; TCRdb's copy has only in-frame clones and leaves some out. Among 130,000 or so clones listed, over 70% were seen once. This sequence joins TRBV2 and TRBJ2-5, with TRBD2 matching 10 bases. The source material was peripheral blood. This receptor was obtained from a man older than 75 with active or convalescent COVID-19. The CDR3 here is CASSPSGGNQETQYF. DNA for the CDR3: TGTGCCAGCAGTCCTAGCGGGGGAAACCAAGAGACCCAGTACTTC. Variable domain in full (rest from reference TRBV2 and TRBJ2-5): EPEVTQTPSHQVTQMGQEVILRCVPISNHLYFYWYRQILGQKVEFLVSFYNNEISEKSEIFDDQFSVERPDGSNFTLKIRSTKLEDSAMYFCASSPSGGNQETQYFGPGTRLLVL.